This TCR beta chain originates from a study of HIV-infected children after antiretroviral therapy interruption. Whole-study context: EBV and CMV exposure was recorded in most children. Interruption-arm samples span weeks 0, 12, interruption end (24 or 48), and about 3 years post-study.

Study outcomes and limitations: Shared-triplet CDR3 clusters increased after interruption in a few patients.

Treatment meaning: PENTA 11 planned treatment interruption arm or continuous ART arm. The germline V gene encodes CDR1 MDHEN and CDR2 SYDVKM. V was shortened by 3 bases and J by 5 bases, with 12 bases between the two germline ends. The CDR3 consists of 14 residues. For this clonotype: The antigen is undetermined.

Unique molecular identifiers were included in an RNA-based 3' RACE TCR library. TCRdb reanalysed the 3' RACE reads using MiXCR and keeps one entry per CDR3 protein. The table includes approximately 16,000 distinct CDR3 sequences, more than 3% detected once. The source material was CD45RO+ CD8+ T cells from PBMCs, pooled from several time points, sampled from a donor given antiretroviral therapy, either interrupted or continuous. Indicated subset: memory CD8+ CD45RO+ CD45RA- T cells. This sequence was found in a pool of human donors with HIV. The chain joins TRBV28 to TRBJ2-3; no clear D gene. This CDR3 reads CASSFGLVGDTQYF. The CDR3 DNA follows: TGTGCCAGCAGTTTTGGGTTAGTTGGAGATACGCAGTATTTT.